The 17 T cell receptor beta chains below come from one sample, sequenced in a study of pediatric ulcerative colitis. Method: immunoSEQ multiplex PCR; TCRdb's copy keeps in-frame clones and lacks some. The table shows about 60,000 clones, with around 87% occurring only once. The sample taken for sequencing was blood. The receptors derive from a boy aged 10-17 years who was a control in a study of pediatric ulcerative colitis.

The gene calls are TRBV11-1 and TRBJ2-7; D is unclear. Germline CDR1 is SGHAT and CDR2 is FQDESV (reference sequence). The CDR3 runs 15 residues. Trimming removed 1 base at V and 1 base at J, with 11 bases between. As DNA, the CDR3 is TGTGCCAGCAGCTTAGTTGCCGCGCCATCCTACGAGCAGTACTTC. It is translated as CASSLVAAPSYEQYF.

The genes are TRBV11-3 and TRBJ2-3; 8 bases align to TRBD2. CDR1 and CDR2 from the germline V gene are SGHNT and YENEEA. The junction had 7 bases not matched to a gene; V was cut back by 5 bases and J by 3 bases. CDR3 length equals 15 residues. The CDR3 region is CASSPSGSGTDTQYF. The CDR3 coding sequence is TGTGCCAGCAGCCCGAGCGGGAGTGGGACAGATACGCAGTATTTT.

The rearrangement links TRBV9 to TRBJ1-6, with D maybe TRBD1 (5 bases). The V gene's germline CDR1 is SGDLS and CDR2 YYNGEE. V lost 2 bases to trimming and J lost 6 bases, with 9 bases between them. This CDR3 contains 14 residues. Written as DNA, the CDR3 is TGTGCCAGCAGCGTCCAGGGTGGTAATTCACCCCTCCACTTT. It yields the protein CASSVQGGNSPLHF.

This chain connects TRBV6-6 to TRBJ2-7; D possibly matches TRBD1 or TRBD2 (6 bases each). This CDR3 region has 14 residues. CDR1 MNHNY and CDR2 SVGAGI come from the germline V gene (reference sequence). The V gene lost 7 bases and the J gene lost 0 bases, with 13 bases spanning the gap. CDR3 sequence: CASKAGTPSYEQYF. CDR3 coding DNA: TGTGCCAGCAAGGCGGGGACACCCTCCTACGAGCAGTACTTC.

The CDR3 region is CASNWAGDDTGELFF. CDR3 DNA: TGTGCCAGCAATTGGGCAGGGGATGACACCGGGGAGCTGTTTTTT. This chain joins TRBV2 and TRBJ2-2, with D possibly being TRBD1 (6 bases). Germline-derived CDR1 and CDR2 are SNHLY and FYNNEI. The CDR3 loop spans 15 amino acids. V lost 7 bases and J 3 bases, leaving 15 bases between the germline ends.

The V call is TRBV5-4, the J call TRBJ1-6, with a tentative D call TRBD1 (6 bases). Trimming pared 0 bases from V and 3 bases from J, leaving 10 bases between. Germline CDR1 and CDR2: SGHNT and YYREEE (reference sequence). The CDR3 has 16 amino acids. This chain's CDR3 is CASSLGVGGYNSPLHF. Written as DNA, the CDR3 is TGTGCCAGCAGCTTGGGTGTAGGGGGCTATAATTCACCCCTCCACTTT.

V is TRBV30 and J is TRBJ2-7; 11 positions agree with TRBD1. The CDR3 is 14 amino acids. The V gene's germline CDR1 is GTSNPN and CDR2 SVGIG (reference sequence). V trimming: 4 bases; J trimming: 4 bases; junction bases outside the gene matches: 6. The CDR3 protein is CAWTYGQGAYEQYF. The CDR3 coding sequence is TGTGCCTGGACGTACGGACAGGGGGCTTACGAGCAGTACTTC. Full variable domain (missing parts from reference TRBV30 and TRBJ2-7): SQTIHQWPATLVQPVGSPLSLECTVEGTSNPNLYWYRQAAGRGLQLLFYSVGIGQISSEVPQNLSASRPQDRQFILSSKKLLLSDSGFYLCAWTYGQGAYEQYFGPGTRLTVT.

The chain joins TRBV10-3 to TRBJ2-3, with D possibly matching TRBD2 (5 bases). Germline V lookup: CDR1 ENHRY, CDR2 SYGVKD. V was clipped by 8 bases and J by 3 bases, with 12 bases between them. This CDR3 region has 13 residues. The CDR3 DNA follows: TGTGCCATCCTTCTGGGCGGGACAGATACGCAGTATTTT. Translating gives CAILLGGTDTQYF.

This rearrangement joins TRBV10-3 to TRBJ1-1; 10 nucleotides match TRBD1. The CDR3 runs to 17 residues. The trim removed 6 bases at V and 4 bases at J, leaving 14 bases unmatched. CDR1 is ENHRY and CDR2 is SYGVKD in the germline V gene. The CDR3 region is CAISPPRQGANPTEAFF. The CDR3 nucleotides read TGTGCCATCAGCCCCCCTCGACAGGGGGCGAATCCCACTGAAGCTTTCTTT.

The chain links TRBV2 to TRBJ2-1; TRBD2 aligns across 7 bases. V trimming: 6 bases; J trimming: 7 bases; junction bases outside the gene matches: 12. CDR1 is SNHLY, CDR2 FYNNEI, per germline. The CDR3 sequence is 15 residues long. CDR3 DNA: TGTGCCAGCAGCGAGGCGTCGGGACTACTGAATGAGCAGTTCTTC. Amino acid sequence: CASSEASGLLNEQFF.

V gene TRBV11-2 combines with J gene TRBJ2-1; D gene uncertain. CDR3 length: 16 residues. Per germline, CDR1 SGHAT and CDR2 FQNNGV. Trimming removed 7 bases at V and 0 bases at J, with 16 bases between. The CDR3 DNA reads TGTGCCAGCACCCCGAACGGTATCTTCTCCTACAATGAGCAGTTCTTC. Amino acids: CASTPNGIFSYNEQFF.

The chain uses TRBV19 and TRBJ2-1; D gene unclear. Trimming removed 2 bases at V and 8 bases at J, with 16 bases between. From germline, CDR1 is LNHDA and CDR2 SQIVND (reference sequence). There are 15 residues in the CDR3. The CDR3 nucleotides are TGTGCCAGTAGTATATTCGGCCTTGAACCCCATGAGCAGTTCTTC. Its translation: CASSIFGLEPHEQFF. The whole variable domain, filled in from reference TRBV19 and TRBJ2-1, reads DGGITQSPKYLFRKEGQNVTLSCEQNLNHDAMYWYRQDPGQGLRLIYYSQIVNDFQKGDIAEGYSVSREKKESFPLTVTSAQKNPTAFYLCASSIFGLEPHEQFFGPGTRLTVL.

The chain is built from TRBV29-1 and TRBJ2-1; D possibly corresponds to TRBD2 (7 bases). Germline CDR1 and CDR2: SQVTM and ANQGSEA. The CDR3 covers 13 residues. The germline V and J ends were trimmed by 3 bases and 9 bases, with 15 bases remaining between them. The CDR3: CSVDLGGHVEQFF. CDR3 in DNA: TGCAGCGTTGATTTGGGGGGGCATGTTGAGCAGTTCTTC.

The chain links TRBV7-2 to TRBJ1-1; TRBD1 is a possible D gene (6 bases). This CDR3 has 13 residues. Germline CDR1 and CDR2: SGHTA and FQGNSA. Trimming took off 5 bases at V and 6 bases at J, with 13 bases between the two ends. The CDR3 here is CASSPRGAAEAFF. DNA for the CDR3: TGTGCCAGCAGCCCACGGGGGGCCGCTGAAGCTTTCTTT.

The rearrangement joins TRBV28 to TRBJ2-1; TRBD2 matches at 10 bases. The germline V gene has CDR1 MDHEN and CDR2 SYDVKM. The CDR3 covers 14 residues. After removal of 4 bases from V and 7 bases from J, the junction contained 4 bases not matched to a gene. The chain's CDR3 is CASSYQREGNEQFF. The CDR3, as DNA: TGTGCCAGCAGTTACCAGCGGGAGGGTAATGAGCAGTTCTTC.

This clone was found a few times. This chain connects TRBV6-1 to TRBJ1-4, with TRBD1 matching 11 bases. CDR1 MNHNS and CDR2 SASEGT come from the germline V gene. The CDR3 has 15 residues. J lost 7 bases, V lost 3 bases, and 4 bases had no gene match. CDR3 sequence reads: CASSDRTGGFEKLFF. The CDR3 region has the DNA TGTGCCAGCAGTGACCGGACAGGGGGCTTTGAAAAACTGTTTTTT.

The chain is built from TRBV6-1 and TRBJ1-5; no clear D gene. CDR1 MNHNS and CDR2 SASEGT come from the germline V gene. The V end lost 1 base, the J end lost 6 bases, and 16 bases lay between the germline ends. This CDR3 contains 16 residues. CDR3 in DNA: TGTGCCAGCAGTGAAGAGGGATCGGGTGGGATTCAGCCCCAGCATTTT. It codes for CASSEEGSGGIQPQHF.